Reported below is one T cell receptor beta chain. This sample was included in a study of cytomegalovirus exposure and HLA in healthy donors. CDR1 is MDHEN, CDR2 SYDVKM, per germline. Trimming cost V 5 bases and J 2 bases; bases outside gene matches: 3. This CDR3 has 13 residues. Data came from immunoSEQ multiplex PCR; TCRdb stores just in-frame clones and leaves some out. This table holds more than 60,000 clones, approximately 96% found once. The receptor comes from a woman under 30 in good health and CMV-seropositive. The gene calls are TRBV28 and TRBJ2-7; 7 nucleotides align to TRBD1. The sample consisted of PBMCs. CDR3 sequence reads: CASSKTGTYEQYF. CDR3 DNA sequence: TGTGCCAGCAGTAAGACAGGGACCTACGAGCAGTACTTC. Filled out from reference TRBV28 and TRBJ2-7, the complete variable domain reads DVKVTQSSRYLVKRTGEKVFLECVQDMDHENMFWYRQDPGLGLRLIYFSYDVKMKEKGDIPEGYSVSREKKERFSLILESASTNQTSMYLCASSKTGTYEQYFGPGTRLTVT.